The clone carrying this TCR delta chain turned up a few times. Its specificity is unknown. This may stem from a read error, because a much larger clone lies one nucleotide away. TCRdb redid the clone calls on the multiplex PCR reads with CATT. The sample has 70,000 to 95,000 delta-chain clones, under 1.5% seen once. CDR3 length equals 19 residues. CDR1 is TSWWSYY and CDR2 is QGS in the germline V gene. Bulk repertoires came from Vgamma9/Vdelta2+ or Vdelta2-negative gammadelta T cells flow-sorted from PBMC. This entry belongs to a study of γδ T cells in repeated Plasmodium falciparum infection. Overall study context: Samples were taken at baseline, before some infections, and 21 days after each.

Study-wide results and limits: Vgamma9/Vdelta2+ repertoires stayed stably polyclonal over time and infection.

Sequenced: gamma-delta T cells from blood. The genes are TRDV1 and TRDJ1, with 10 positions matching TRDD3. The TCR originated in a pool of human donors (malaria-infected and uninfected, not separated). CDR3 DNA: TGTGCTCTTGGGGAACTAGAAGTTTCAGGGGGATACGCTACCGTTAAACTCATCTTT. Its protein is CALGELEVSGGYATVKLIF.